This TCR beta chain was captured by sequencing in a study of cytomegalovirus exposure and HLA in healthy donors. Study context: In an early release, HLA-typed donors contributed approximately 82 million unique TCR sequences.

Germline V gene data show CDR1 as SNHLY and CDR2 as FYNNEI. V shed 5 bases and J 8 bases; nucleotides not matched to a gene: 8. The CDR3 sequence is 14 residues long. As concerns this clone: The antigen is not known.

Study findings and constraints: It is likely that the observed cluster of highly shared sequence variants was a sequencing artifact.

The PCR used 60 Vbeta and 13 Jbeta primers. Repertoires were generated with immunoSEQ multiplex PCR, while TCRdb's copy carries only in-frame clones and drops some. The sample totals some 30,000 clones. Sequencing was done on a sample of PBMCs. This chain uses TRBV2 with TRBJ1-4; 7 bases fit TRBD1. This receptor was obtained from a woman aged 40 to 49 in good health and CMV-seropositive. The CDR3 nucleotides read TGTGCCAGCAGTTTGGGACAGAGGGGGGAAAAACTGTTTTTT. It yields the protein CASSLGQRGEKLFF.